The entry that follows covers one TCR beta chain sequence. This sample was included in a study of Ad26.COV2.S vaccination and SARS-CoV-2 variants. Profiling relied on immunoSEQ multiplex PCR, and the TCRdb table lists in-frame clones only, not all of them. The sample shows roughly 700,000 clones, about 89% of them seen only once. The treatment is: some 20 received Ad26.COV2.S at low or high dose, single or two shots; about five received placebo; per-sample allocation not given. Sample collection was performed on day 63 after the first vaccine or placebo injection. The CDR3 is 15 amino acids. In germline, CDR1 is SGHTA, CDR2 FQGNSA. Trimming stripped 1 base from V and 0 bases from J, with 10 bases between.

The source is a person aged 18-60 years who received the Ad26.COV2.S COVID-19 vaccine or a placebo. The chain has TRBV7-2 and TRBJ2-7, with D uncertain. The source material was peripheral blood, sampled in a trial of Ad26.COV2.S vaccine versus placebo. The CDR3 coding sequence is TGTGCCAGCAGCTTAGGGACGGTAAGCTCCTACGAGCAGTACTTC. Translation gives CASSLGTVSSYEQYF.